One and the same sample provided the 28 T cell receptor beta chains below, sequenced in a study of early T cells in non-severe SARS-CoV-2 infection. In TCRdb, the 5' RACE reads were re-called with MiXCR into one record per CDR3 protein. This sample has 65,000 to 70,000 distinct CDR3 sequences, with about a tenth found just once. Sequences were obtained from whole blood. These receptors all come from an adult who was a healthcare worker with PCR-confirmed SARS-CoV-2 infection or an uninfected control (not recorded which).

This clonotype occurred many times. The chain has TRBV18 and TRBJ1-6, with 8 nucleotides matching TRBD1. The CDR3 consists of 21 residues. CDR1 and CDR2 (germline): KGHSH, LQKENI. J was trimmed by 0 bases and V by 3 bases; bases with no gene match: 16. The CDR3 coding sequence is TGTGCCAGCTCACCGCGCCCAACGACAGGGGCCCTAAGCTCCTATAATTCACCCCTCCACTTT. Translation: CASSPRPTTGALSSYNSPLHF.

This clonotype has at least ten counts. V and J are TRBV5-1 and TRBJ1-5, with TRBD1 matching over 9 bases. Germline CDR1 and CDR2: SGHRS and YFSETQ. The CDR3 is made up of 15 amino acids. V lost 0 bases and J lost 3; bases outside the gene matches: 1. The CDR3 bases are TGCGCCAGCAGCTTGGGACAGGGGGACAATCAGCCCCAGCATTTT. This codes for CASSLGQGDNQPQHF.

The gene calls are TRBV7-6 and TRBJ1-1; D unresolved. The CDR3 covers 15 residues. V dropped 5 bases and J dropped 3 bases, with 16 bases sitting between them. Per germline, CDR1 SGHVS and CDR2 FNYEAQ. CDR3 protein: CASSRPQAVDTEAFF. The CDR3 bases are TGTGCCAGCAGCCGGCCGCAGGCGGTGGACACTGAAGCTTTCTTT.

This clonotype showed up many times. This chain connects TRBV2 to TRBJ2-1; D may be TRBD2 (5 bases). V lost 6 bases to trimming and J lost 8 bases, with 11 bases between them. The germline V gene encodes CDR1 SNHLY and CDR2 FYNNEI. CDR3 length: 12 residues. The CDR3 DNA follows: TGTGCCAGCAGCCGCCGGGAAGATGAGCAGTTCTTC. Its translation: CASSRREDEQFF.

This clonotype is categorized as medium-sized (0.01 to 0.1%). The chain carries TRBV10-2 and TRBJ2-5, with TRBD2 matching over 8 bases. This CDR3 region has 14 residues. Germline CDR1 and CDR2: WSHSY and SAAADI. V trimming: 3 bases; J trimming: 7 bases; junction bases outside the gene matches: 7. CDR3 region: CASSDQSGRLTQYF. Written as DNA, the CDR3 is TGCGCCAGCAGTGATCAAAGCGGGAGATTGACCCAGTACTTC.

This clonotype was observed at least ten times. This chain links TRBV20-1 with TRBJ1-6; possibly TRBD1 for D (5 bases). Deletions cut 3 bases from V and 5 bases from J, with 14 bases between. The CDR3 extends over 15 amino acids. In germline, CDR1 is DFQATT, CDR2 SNEGSKA (reference sequence). In nucleotides, the CDR3 is TGCAGTGCTAGCCAGGGACGCACCGATAATTCACCCCTCCACTTT. Residues: CSASQGRTDNSPLHF.

This clonotype showed up just a few times. This chain joins TRBV10-3 and TRBJ2-5, with D perhaps TRBD1 (5 bases). Per germline, CDR1 ENHRY and CDR2 SYGVKD. Trimming shortened V by 0 bases and J by 2 bases, and 7 bases separated the two germline ends. This CDR3 spans 14 amino acids. The CDR3 sequence is CAISESGQQETQYF. The CDR3 DNA is TGTGCCATCAGTGAGTCCGGACAACAAGAGACCCAGTACTTC.

Only a few counts were recorded for this clonotype. V is TRBV12-3 or TRBV12-4 and J is TRBJ2-7, with D hard to call. The V end lost 6 bases, the J end lost 2 bases, and 5 bases lay between the germline ends. The CDR3 sequence is 11 residues long. The CDR3 reads CASSRAYEQYF. The CDR3 nucleotides read TGTGCCAGCAGCCGAGCCTACGAGCAGTACTTC.

This clonotype was seen at least ten times. The J gene is TRBJ2-3, the V gene TRBV9, with a tentative D call TRBD2 (6 bases). The CDR3 has 16 amino acids. Germline lookup yields CDR1 SGDLS and CDR2 YYNGEE. V lost 2 bases and J lost 3, with 16 bases in between. CDR3 nucleotides: TGTGCCAGCAGCGTTACCCCTAGCGCCGTTACAGATACGCAGTATTTT. Translated: CASSVTPSAVTDTQYF. Full variable domain (rest looked up from reference TRBV9 and TRBJ2-3): DSGVTQTPKHLITATGQRVTLRCSPRSGDLSVYWYQQSLDQGLQFLIQYYNGEERAKGNILERFSAQQFPDLHSELNLSSLELGDSALYFCASSVTPSAVTDTQYFGPGTRLTVL.

Many counts were recorded for this clonotype. This chain's CDR3 is CASSLQAPSSYEQYF. CDR3 in DNA: TGTGCCAGCAGCTTACAAGCCCCCAGCTCCTACGAGCAGTACTTC. The chain uses TRBV7-2 and TRBJ2-7; D gene ambiguous. Looked up from germline, CDR1 is SGHTA and CDR2 is FQGNSA. Between the trimmed V and J ends, which lost 2 bases and 0 bases, there was a span of 11 bases. This CDR3 has 15 residues.

This clonotype was recorded a few times. V is TRBV18 and J is TRBJ1-3; TRBD1 is a possible D gene (6 bases). In germline, CDR1 is KGHSH, CDR2 LQKENI. The CDR3 length is 16 residues. V lost 3 bases and J 0 bases, leaving 12 bases between the germline ends. The CDR3 nucleotides read TGTGCCAGCTCACCCAGGACAGCTGACTCTGGAAACACCATATATTTT. Translated: CASSPRTADSGNTIYF.

This chain connects TRBV7-2 to TRBJ2-3; no clear D. The V gene lost 5 bases and the J gene lost 7 bases, with 16 bases spanning the gap. CDR3 size: 14 residues. Germline CDR1 reads SGHTA; CDR2 reads FQGNSA. CDR3 sequence reads: CASSPSTGPNTQYF. For the CDR3, the DNA is TGTGCCAGCAGCCCGTCGACTGGACCGAATACGCAGTATTTT. The full variable domain, rest sourced from reference TRBV7-2 and TRBJ2-3, is GAGVSQSPSNKVTEKGKDVELRCDPISGHTALYWYRQSLGQGLEFLIYFQGNSAPDKSGLPSDRFSAERTGGSVSTLTIQRTQQEDSAVYLCASSPSTGPNTQYFGPGTRLTVL.

This clonotype was counted ten times or more. The CDR3 DNA reads TGCGCCAGCAGCCGTATCGACGGATTATTTTTTGGGGGGATAAAGGAAAAACTGTTTTTT. This translates into CASSRIDGLFFGGIKEKLFF. The gene calls are TRBV4-1 and TRBJ1-4, with D possibly being TRBD1 (5 bases). The CDR3 covers 20 residues. The germline CDR1 and CDR2 sequences are MGHRA and YSYEKL. Trimming shortened V by 4 bases and J by 8 bases, and 32 bases separated the two germline ends.

This clonotype was seen many times. V gene TRBV12-3 or TRBV12-4 combines with J gene TRBJ2-3; D not certain. This CDR3 comprises 11 residues. Trimming took off 4 bases at V and 3 bases at J, with 2 bases between the two ends. The chain's CDR3 is CASSWTDTQYF. CDR3 DNA sequence: TGTGCCAGCAGTTGGACAGATACGCAGTATTTT.

This clonotype was counted many times. The chain carries TRBV12-3 or TRBV12-4 and TRBJ2-3; D is unresolved. Trimming shortened V by 7 bases and J by 4 bases, and 9 bases separated the two germline ends. The CDR3 extends over 12 amino acids. Here the CDR3 reads CASTSVADTQYF. DNA for the CDR3: TGTGCCAGCACATCGGTGGCAGATACGCAGTATTTT.

The rearrangement links TRBV20-1 to TRBJ2-7, with D perhaps TRBD1 (6 bases). The ends were cut back, 6 bases at V and 3 bases at J, with 18 bases in the middle. The CDR3 contains 14 residues. Per the germline V gene, CDR1 is DFQATT and CDR2 is SNEGSKA (reference sequence). DNA of the CDR3: TGCAGTGCAAAAACAAGGGGGTCATTCTACGAGCAGTACTTC. It translates to CSAKTRGSFYEQYF.

This clonotype was seen more than once but under ten times. The chain has TRBV27 and TRBJ2-1, with unresolved D. Germline CDR1 and CDR2: MNHEY and SMNVEV (reference sequence). The CDR3 consists of 12 residues. V gave up 3 bases and J gave up 5 bases, with 5 bases separating them. CDR3 region: CASSFPDNEQFF. CDR3 bases: TGTGCCAGCAGTTTCCCCGACAATGAGCAGTTCTTC.

In nucleotides, the CDR3 is TGTGCCAGCAGCTACGATATGACAGGGAATGGGGATACGCAGTATTTT. The encoded protein is CASSYDMTGNGDTQYF. V is TRBV5-6 and J is TRBJ2-3; TRBD1 matches at 7 bases. The length of the CDR3 is 16 residues. CDR1 is SGHDT and CDR2 is YYEEEE in the germline V gene. J was trimmed by 6 bases and V by 3 bases; bases with no gene match: 13.

This sequence joins TRBV12-3 or TRBV12-4 and TRBJ2-5; D gene unclear. Trimming took off 4 bases at V and 5 bases at J, with 17 bases between the two ends. The CDR3 sequence is 15 residues long. CDR3 amino acids: CASSSPPAFRETQYF. The CDR3 DNA follows: TGTGCCAGCAGTTCTCCCCCAGCCTTCCGGGAGACCCAGTACTTC.

There are a few counts of this clonotype. This chain joins TRBV4-1 and TRBJ2-3, with 9 bases identical to TRBD2. The junction had 7 bases not matched to a gene; V was cut back by 1 base and J by 2 bases. The germline V gene has CDR1 MGHRA and CDR2 YSYEKL. The CDR3 covers 17 residues. As DNA, the CDR3 is TGCGCCAGCAGCCAAGGGATAATAGCGGGAGCCACAGATACGCAGTATTTT. It encodes CASSQGIIAGATDTQYF.

This clonotype showed up many times. The chain combines TRBV12-5 with TRBJ1-1, with no clear D. Germline V CDR1 and CDR2: LGHNT, FRNRAP. The CDR3 consists of 17 residues. Trimming left V 0 bases short and J 8 bases short, with 22 bases between. DNA for the CDR3: TGTGCTAGTGGTTTGGTACTGGCGTCGTCCCCCCCCGCGGAAGCTTTCTTT. Amino acids: CASGLVLASSPPAEAFF.

V is TRBV12-3 or TRBV12-4 and J is TRBJ1-1; tentative D call: TRBD1 (5 bases). V was clipped by 3 bases and J by 3 bases, with 11 bases between them. The CDR3 loop spans 14 amino acids. For the CDR3, the DNA is TGTGCCAGCAGTTTTGCGGGGGGGGACACTGAAGCTTTCTTT. This translates into CASSFAGGDTEAFF.

This clonotype showed up just a few times. V and J are TRBV9 and TRBJ2-5; possibly TRBD1 for D (5 bases). The germline CDR1 and CDR2 sequences are SGDLS and YYNGEE. This CDR3 is built from 12 residues. V lost 3 bases and J 3 bases, leaving 6 bases between the germline ends. In DNA form, the CDR3 reads TGTGCCAGCAGCGCACAGGAAGAGACCCAGTACTTC. Protein product: CASSAQEETQYF.

The V and J genes are TRBV20-1 and TRBJ2-5, with 7 nucleotides matching TRBD1. Germline CDR1 is DFQATT and CDR2 is SNEGSKA (reference sequence). This CDR3 region has 16 residues. V lost 3 bases, J lost 5 bases, and 15 bases stayed unmatched. CDR3 protein: CSARDLRGHILETQYF. Written as DNA, the CDR3 is TGCAGTGCTAGGGATCTGAGGGGGCATATCCTGGAGACCCAGTACTTC.

This clonotype was seen at least ten times. This chain uses TRBV7-9 with TRBJ2-5; D is undetermined. Between the trimmed V and J ends, which lost 11 bases and 5 bases, there was a span of 6 bases. The CDR3 runs 9 residues. Germline loops: CDR1 SEHNR, CDR2 FQNEAQ (reference sequence). CDR3 DNA sequence: TGTGCCGTGGGGGAGACCCAGTACTTC. It codes for CAVGETQYF.

The J gene is TRBJ1-1, the V gene TRBV5-1; possibly TRBD1 for D (5 bases). The CDR3 covers 14 residues. The V gene's germline CDR1 is SGHRS and CDR2 YFSETQ. The ends were cut back, 1 base at V and 4 bases at J, with 11 bases in the middle. CDR3 region: CASSLRGQGTEAFF. DNA of the CDR3: TGCGCCAGCAGCTTGCGAGGGCAGGGCACTGAAGCTTTCTTT.

This clonotype has a handful of counts. This chain uses TRBV7-9 with TRBJ2-7; D unclear. Germline CDR1 is SEHNR and CDR2 is FQNEAQ (reference sequence). V gave up 4 bases and J gave up 2 bases, with 12 bases separating them. The length of the CDR3 is 14 residues. The CDR3 DNA is TGTGCCAGCAGCTCTTATCGGCTCCCCTACGAGCAGTACTTC. It yields the protein CASSSYRLPYEQYF. Full variable domain (remainder filled in from reference TRBV7-9 and TRBJ2-7): DTGVSQNPRHKITKRGQNVTFRCDPISEHNRLYWYRQTLGQGPEFLTYFQNEAQLEKSRLLSDRFSAERPKGSFSTLEIQRTEQGDSAMYLCASSSYRLPYEQYFGPGTRLTVT.

The genes are TRBV29-1 and TRBJ2-5; D possibly corresponds to TRBD1 (5 bases). The CDR3 contains 13 residues. V was cut by 4 bases and J by 4 bases, with 13 bases left in between. Germline V lookup: CDR1 SQVTM, CDR2 ANQGSEA. Written as DNA, the CDR3 is TGCAGCGTTGGCAGGGTCGCAGGAGAGACCCAGTACTTC. Translated: CSVGRVAGETQYF.